This T cell receptor beta chain comes out of a study of blood T cell repertoires in COVID-19. Clones were sequenced by immunoSEQ multiplex PCR, and TCRdb holds only the in-frame ones, with some missing. The sample includes more than 300,000 clones, 85% to 90% seen only once; the top ten take about 10%. The junction had 7 bases not matched to a gene; V was cut back by 1 base and J by 0 bases. This CDR3 comprises 16 residues. The germline V gene has CDR1 SGHKS and CDR2 YYEKEE (reference sequence). This receptor was obtained from a woman aged 18 to 35 who had recovered from COVID-19. Sequencing was performed on PBMCs or T cells enriched from blood (not recorded which). The genes are TRBV5-5 and TRBJ2-7; 7 nucleotides agree with TRBD2. The CDR3 DNA reads as TGTGCCAGCAGCTTGTCTAGCGGACTTAACTCCTACGAGCAGTACTTC. It yields the protein CASSLSSGLNSYEQYF.